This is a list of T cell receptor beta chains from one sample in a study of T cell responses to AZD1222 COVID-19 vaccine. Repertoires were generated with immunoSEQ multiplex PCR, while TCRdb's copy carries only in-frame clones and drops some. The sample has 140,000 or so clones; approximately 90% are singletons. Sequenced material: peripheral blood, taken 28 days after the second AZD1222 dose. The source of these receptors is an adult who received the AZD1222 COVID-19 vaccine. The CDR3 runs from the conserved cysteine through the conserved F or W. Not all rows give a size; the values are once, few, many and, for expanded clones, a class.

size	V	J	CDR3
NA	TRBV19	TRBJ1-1	CASSTPTWAGGAEAFF
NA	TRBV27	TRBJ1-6	CASSSGQRNSPLHF
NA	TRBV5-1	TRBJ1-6	CASSLEGGSSPLHF
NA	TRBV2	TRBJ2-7	CASRRIGNLYEQYF
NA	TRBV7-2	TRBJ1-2	CASSLYGDGLGHGYTF
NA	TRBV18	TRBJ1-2	CASSLPDIYGYTF
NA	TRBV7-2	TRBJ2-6	CASSFSLLPAGANVLTF
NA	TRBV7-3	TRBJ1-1	CASSREANTEAFF
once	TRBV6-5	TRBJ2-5	CASRDSAGGETQYF
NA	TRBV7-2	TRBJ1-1	CASSSDRRVGAEAFF
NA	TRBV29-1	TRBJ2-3	CSVMGDSSGSTDTQYF
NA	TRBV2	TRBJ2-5	CAGGLETQETQYF
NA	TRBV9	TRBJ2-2	CASSVERGSTGELFF
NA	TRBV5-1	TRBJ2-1	CASSLEGAPSYEQFF
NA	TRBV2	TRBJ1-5	CASNGFTDQPQHF
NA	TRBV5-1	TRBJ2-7	CASSDPLSGSYEQYF
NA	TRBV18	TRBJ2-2	CASSPLPGLNTGELFF
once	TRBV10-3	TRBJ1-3	CAISPLGAVGNTIYF
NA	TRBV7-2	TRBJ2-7	CASSPALGSSYEQYF
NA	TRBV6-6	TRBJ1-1	CASRLGQGGTEAFF
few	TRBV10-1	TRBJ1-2	CASSEFGINYGYTF
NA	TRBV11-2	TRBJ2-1	CASSLDRRGIWNEQFF
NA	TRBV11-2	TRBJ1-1	CASSLVDRGTEAFF
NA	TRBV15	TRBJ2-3	CATSPRGGAGTDTQYF
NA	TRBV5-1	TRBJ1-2	CASSLARDRGNYGYTF
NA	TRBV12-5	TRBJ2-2	CASAPGAGELFF
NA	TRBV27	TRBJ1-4	CASSRRALGEKLFF
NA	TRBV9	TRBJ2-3	CASSVSTDTQYF
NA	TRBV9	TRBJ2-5	CASSSGTVGETQYF
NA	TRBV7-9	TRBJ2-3	CASSVQGRAADTQYF
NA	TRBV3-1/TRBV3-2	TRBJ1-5	CASSLWTGRGSNQPQHF
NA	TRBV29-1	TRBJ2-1	CSADRGRSSYNEQFF
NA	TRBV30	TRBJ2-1	CAWSAIPQVGHYNEQFF
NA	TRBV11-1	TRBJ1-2	CASSVDRTTNYGYTF
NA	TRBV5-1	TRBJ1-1	CASSQVRGTEAFF
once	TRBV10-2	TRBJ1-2	CASSATGDYGYTF
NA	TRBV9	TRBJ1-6	CASTVGRGLSYSPLHF
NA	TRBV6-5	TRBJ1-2	CASSYGGTVNYGYTF
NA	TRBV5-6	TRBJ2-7	CASSLVFKGLAGETYEQYF
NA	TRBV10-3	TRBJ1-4	CAISDATGDEKLFF
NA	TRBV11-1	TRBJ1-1	CASSLSRGRVNTEAFF
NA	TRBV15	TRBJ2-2	CATSRGRERNGELFF
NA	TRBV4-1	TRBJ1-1	CASSQDFGQRTGAFF
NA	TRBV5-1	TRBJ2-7	CASSTNRDEQYF
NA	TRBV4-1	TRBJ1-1	CASSQEDLPIKAFF
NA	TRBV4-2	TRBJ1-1	CASSQDRELNTEAFF